One sample yielded the 24 T cell receptor beta chains listed below, sequenced in a study of cytomegalovirus exposure and HLA in healthy donors. Assay used: immunoSEQ multiplex PCR; TCRdb lists only in-frame clones, some missing. The data contain some 140,000 clones, roughly 86% of them singletons. The specimen was PBMCs. Every receptor here comes from a woman in her twenties or thirties in good health and CMV-seronegative.

J is TRBJ2-5 and V is TRBV7-2; 11 nucleotides match TRBD2. J gave up 5 bases and V 6 bases, and 5 bases lay outside the gene matches. Per germline, CDR1 SGHTA and CDR2 FQGNSA. CDR3 length: 14 residues. The CDR3: CASSSGLAEETQYF. The CDR3 DNA reads as TGTGCCAGCAGTTCGGGACTAGCGGAGGAGACCCAGTACTTC.

The rearrangement uses TRBV28 and TRBJ2-7; 9 bases line up with TRBD2. V lost 10 bases to trimming and J lost 0 bases; unmatched junction nucleotides: 7. Germline V lookup: CDR1 MDHEN, CDR2 SYDVKM. This CDR3 is built from 14 residues. The CDR3 protein is CATTTSGSSYEQYF. For the CDR3, the DNA is TGTGCCACTACGACTAGCGGAAGCTCCTACGAGCAGTACTTC. Full variable domain (rest looked up from reference TRBV28 and TRBJ2-7): DVKVTQSSRYLVKRTGEKVFLECVQDMDHENMFWYRQDPGLGLRLIYFSYDVKMKEKGDIPEGYSVSREKKERFSLILESASTNQTSMYLCATTTSGSSYEQYFGPGTRLTVT.

The chain has TRBV5-4 and TRBJ1-2; 9 nucleotides agree with TRBD1. Germline CDR1 and CDR2: SGHNT and YYREEE (reference sequence). The CDR3 contains 15 residues. Trimming took 4 bases from V and 8 from J; bases not matched to a gene: 12. The CDR3 sequence is CASSGVGDRAGGYTF. Here the CDR3 DNA reads TGTGCCAGCAGCGGTGTGGGGGACAGGGCCGGAGGCTACACCTTC.

Only one count was recorded for this clone. J is TRBJ2-7 and V is TRBV9; 11 bases match TRBD2. The CDR3 sequence is 15 residues long. V lost 2 bases to trimming and J lost 3 bases; unmatched junction nucleotides: 4. Germline CDR1 SGDLS, CDR2 YYNGEE. CDR3 in amino acids: CASSVGTSGGYEQYF. The CDR3 nucleotides are TGTGCCAGCAGCGTCGGAACTAGCGGGGGCTACGAGCAGTACTTC.

The chain carries TRBV2 and TRBJ1-6, with TRBD1 matching 7 bases. Germline CDR1 and CDR2: SNHLY and FYNNEI. This CDR3 spans 12 amino acids. V lost 11 bases and J lost 7; bases outside the gene matches: 5. The CDR3 region is CAGTGDNSPLHF. For the CDR3, the DNA is TGTGCCGGAACAGGGGACAATTCACCCCTCCACTTT. The whole variable domain, remainder taken from reference TRBV2 and TRBJ1-6, is EPEVTQTPSHQVTQMGQEVILRCVPISNHLYFYWYRQILGQKVEFLVSFYNNEISEKSEIFDDQFSVERPDGSNFTLKIRSTKLEDSAMYFCAGTGDNSPLHFGNGTRLTVT.

This rearrangement joins TRBV5-4 to TRBJ2-2, with 7 bases aligning to TRBD1. CDR1 and CDR2 (germline): SGHNT, YYREEE (reference sequence). The CDR3 extends over 16 amino acids. The V and J ends lost 2 bases and 6 bases, in that order; junction bases with no gene match: 10. CDR3 protein: CASSFAPGTDSGELFF. The DNA for the CDR3 is TGTGCCAGCAGCTTTGCCCCCGGGACAGATTCCGGGGAGCTGTTTTTT.

V usage is TRBV19 and J usage is TRBJ2-6; D is perhaps TRBD2 (7 bases). CDR3 length equals 15 residues. CDR1 is LNHDA, CDR2 SQIVND, per germline (reference sequence). The ends were cut back, 4 bases at V and 3 bases at J, with 10 bases in the middle. The CDR3 bases are TGTGCCAGTAGTAAGGGGGGGCTTGGGGCCAACGTCCTGACTTTC. Protein product: CASSKGGLGANVLTF.

The chain employs TRBV9 and TRBJ1-2, with D perhaps matching TRBD1 (5 bases). The CDR3 spans 16 residues. From germline, CDR1 is SGDLS and CDR2 YYNGEE. Between the trimmed V and J ends, which lost 4 bases and 4 bases, there was a span of 20 bases. In DNA, the CDR3 is TGTGCCAGCAGCTCCCTCCGGCAGTCTAGGGGCTATGGCTACACCTTC. Translated, it gives CASSSLRQSRGYGYTF.

The genes are TRBV5-1 and TRBJ1-5; 8 nucleotides match TRBD1. Germline-derived CDR1 and CDR2 are SGHRS and YFSETQ. CDR3 length: 15 amino acids. Trimming took 4 bases from V and 3 from J; bases not matched to a gene: 6. The chain's CDR3 is CASSPRTGSNQPQHF. The CDR3 region has the DNA TGCGCCAGCAGCCCAAGGACAGGGTCCAATCAGCCCCAGCATTTT.

A single count supports this clone. This chain uses TRBV13 with TRBJ2-3; weak D call: TRBD1 (6 bases). The germline gives CDR1 PRHDT, CDR2 FYEKMQ (reference sequence). Trimming took 10 bases from V and 0 from J, leaving 17 bases between them. The CDR3 contains 15 residues. CDR3 residues: CATSAGTRSTDTQYF. The DNA for the CDR3 is TGTGCCACCTCTGCCGGGACAAGGAGCACAGATACGCAGTATTTT.

The rearrangement uses TRBV18 and TRBJ1-6; possible D gene TRBD1, 6 bases. Germline values: CDR1 KGHSH, CDR2 LQKENI. V was shortened by 2 bases and J by 7 bases, with 12 bases between the two germline ends. The CDR3 is made up of 15 amino acids. In DNA, the CDR3 is TGTGCCAGCTCACCAGGGGGGGGCTTCAATTCACCCCTCCACTTT. It translates to CASSPGGGFNSPLHF.

The chain joins TRBV7-9 to TRBJ2-3; D is possibly TRBD2 (6 bases). V dropped 1 base and J dropped 0 bases, with 14 bases sitting between them. This CDR3 has 17 residues. Germline CDR1 reads SEHNR; CDR2 reads FQNEAQ (reference sequence). The CDR3 DNA sequence: TGTGCCAGCAGCTTAGAATCTTTGGGAGGTAGCACAGATACGCAGTATTTT. Its translation is CASSLESLGGSTDTQYF. Complete variable domain (other parts from reference TRBV7-9 and TRBJ2-3): DTGVSQNPRHKITKRGQNVTFRCDPISEHNRLYWYRQTLGQGPEFLTYFQNEAQLEKSRLLSDRFSAERPKGSFSTLEIQRTEQGDSAMYLCASSLESLGGSTDTQYFGPGTRLTVL.

This clone has more than one count but fewer than ten. This chain uses TRBV12-5 with TRBJ2-3, with TRBD2 matching over 13 bases. The trim removed 5 bases at V and 5 bases at J, leaving 7 bases unmatched. This CDR3 is built from 16 residues. The germline gives CDR1 LGHNT, CDR2 FRNRAP. The CDR3 coding sequence is TGTGCTAGTGGTCTTACTAGCGGGGGGGCCGGAGATACGCAGTATTTT. The encoded protein is CASGLTSGGAGDTQYF.

The rearrangement links TRBV7-6 to TRBJ1-1; the match to TRBD1 covers 8 bases. This CDR3 has 18 residues. CDR1 is SGHVS and CDR2 is FNYEAQ in the germline V gene. V shed 0 bases, J shed 1 base, and the junction held 10 bases outside the gene matches. CDR3 nucleotides: TGTGCCAGCAGCTTAGCCATCCGGGACAGGCACCAGAACACTGAAGCTTTCTTT. Its translation is CASSLAIRDRHQNTEAFF.

This clone was seen a handful of times. The chain carries TRBV4-2 and TRBJ2-7; D not certain. The CDR3 runs 15 residues. Looked up from germline, CDR1 is LGHNA and CDR2 is YNFKEQ. Trimming removed 0 bases from V and 3 bases from J, with 12 bases in between. CDR3 loop: CASSQDRGNHYEQYF. The CDR3 DNA is TGTGCCAGCAGCCAAGATCGCGGCAACCACTACGAGCAGTACTTC.

The rearrangement uses TRBV27 and TRBJ2-3, with 12 bases lining up with TRBD2. V dropped 6 bases and J dropped 2; count of bases not matched to a gene: 6. CDR1 is MNHEY and CDR2 is SMNVEV in the germline V gene (reference sequence). CDR3 size: 16 residues. The CDR3 loop reads CASSARTSGITDTQYF. CDR3 DNA sequence: TGTGCCAGCAGCGCTAGGACTAGCGGGATCACAGATACGCAGTATTTT.

The chain uses TRBV7-9 and TRBJ1-1; TRBD1 might be the D (6 bases). The CDR3 totals 13 residues. V lost 5 bases, J lost 8 bases, and 15 bases lay in between. The germline CDR1 and CDR2 sequences are SEHNR and FQNEAQ (reference sequence). The DNA for the CDR3 is TGTGCCAGCAGCCTGAACGAAGGACAGGAAGCTTTCTTT. Protein: CASSLNEGQEAFF.

This rearrangement joins TRBV18 to TRBJ2-7, with a possible D match to TRBD2 (7 bases). The germline CDR1 and CDR2 sequences are KGHSH and LQKENI. The CDR3 extends over 15 amino acids. The V gene lost 3 bases and the J gene lost 4 bases, with 16 bases spanning the gap. CDR3 amino acids: CASSPLRGGTYEQYF. In DNA form, the CDR3 reads TGTGCCAGCTCACCCTTGAGGGGGGGCACTTACGAGCAGTACTTC.

This chain joins TRBV18 and TRBJ1-5; D call uncertain. CDR1 and CDR2 from the germline V gene are KGHSH and LQKENI. The ends were cut back, 2 bases at V and 5 bases at J, with 7 bases in the middle. The CDR3 consists of 13 residues. Here the CDR3 DNA reads TGTGCCAGCTCACCATGGGGAGATCAGCCCCAGCATTTT. As protein: CASSPWGDQPQHF.

J is TRBJ2-5 and V is TRBV5-4; 12 positions agree with TRBD1. The V and J ends lost 5 bases and 5 bases, in that order; junction bases with no gene match: 7. The germline V gene encodes CDR1 SGHNT and CDR2 YYREEE (reference sequence). The CDR3 spans 15 residues. The CDR3 is CASSFPGQGAETQYF. In DNA, the CDR3 is TGTGCCAGCAGTTTTCCGGGACAGGGGGCGGAGACCCAGTACTTC.

This chain uses TRBV30 with TRBJ2-7; D is perhaps TRBD1 (5 bases). V gave up 3 bases and J gave up 1 base, with 16 bases separating them. Germline lookup yields CDR1 GTSNPN and CDR2 SVGIG (reference sequence). CDR3 size: 15 residues. CDR3 region: CAWSPLAGSSYEQYF. The CDR3 nucleotides read TGTGCCTGGAGCCCATTGGCAGGGTCGTCCTACGAGCAGTACTTC.

This clone has a handful of counts. The rearrangement joins TRBV9 to TRBJ2-6; D is unclear. The CDR3 has 15 amino acids. The germline CDR1 and CDR2 sequences are SGDLS and YYNGEE. Trimming cost V 0 bases and J 1 base, with 5 bases left between them. The DNA of the CDR3 is TGTGCCAGCAGCGTAGATATATCTGGGGCCAACGTCCTGACTTTC. Translated: CASSVDISGANVLTF.

The chain links TRBV5-1 to TRBJ2-5, with TRBD2 identical over 11 bases. The CDR3 consists of 18 residues. Unmatched junction bases numbered 12, after V lost 4 bases and J lost 1 base. Germline V CDR1 and CDR2: SGHRS, YFSETQ. The CDR3 is CASSPGASGGTFQETQYF. In nucleotides, the CDR3 is TGCGCCAGCAGCCCCGGCGCTAGCGGGGGGACCTTCCAAGAGACCCAGTACTTC.

This CDR3 reads CASSPQGVANTGELFF. The CDR3 nucleotides are TGTGCCAGCAGTCCCCAGGGGGTAGCGAACACCGGGGAGCTGTTTTTT. This chain connects TRBV27 to TRBJ2-2, with 7 bases matching TRBD1. Germline-derived CDR1 and CDR2 are MNHEY and SMNVEV (reference sequence). Germline trimming cut 5 bases from V and 0 bases from J; bases unmatched to any gene: 6. The CDR3 is 16 amino acids.